Given below is one TCR beta chain in context. The sample originates from a study of blood T cell repertoires in COVID-19. CDR1 and CDR2 from the germline V gene are SGHVS and FQNEAQ. The CDR3 covers 16 residues. The J segment lost 6 bases and the V segment lost 1 base, leaving 11 bases of the junction unmatched. Profiled with immunoSEQ multiplex PCR; TCRdb holds only in-frame clones, not every one. Of a few hundred thousand clones in the sample, 75% to 90% are singletons; the top ten hold around 1.1%. V usage is TRBV7-8 and J usage is TRBJ2-7; TRBD2 aligns across 8 bases. The sequencing sample was made of PBMCs or T cells enriched from blood (not recorded which). The TCR sequence derives from a man aged 25-40 years who had recovered from COVID-19. In DNA, the CDR3 is TGTGCCAGCAGCTTAGAAGGTGCGGGAGGTGGACCCGAGCAGTACTTC. It codes for CASSLEGAGGGPEQYF.